Listed below are T cell receptor beta chains from one sample, sequenced in a study of memory CD4+ T cells and cytomegalovirus serostatus. Measured with immunoSEQ multiplex PCR; TCRdb has only the in-frame clones, and not every one. The repertoire has approximately 46,000 clones, approximately 81% of them found once; the top ten carry more than 0.95%. The sequenced sample consisted of memory CD4+ T cells from blood. These TCRs come from an adult in good health and CMV-seronegative. Each CDR3 is given with its conserved first and last residue. A D gene is named only where the DNA matches it firmly. Expanded clones are given a class, and other clones once, few, many or no size at all.

D | J | V | size | length | DNA | CDR3
NA | TRBJ1-2 | TRBV4-1 | NA | 15 | TGCGCCAGCAGCCAAAGTTGGAGAGGGCGCTATGGCTACACCTTC | CASSQSWRGRYGYTF
NA | TRBJ2-1 | TRBV5-6 | once | 15 | TGTGCCAGCAGCTGGGGACAAACGTCGGTCAATGAGCAGTTCTTC | CASSWGQTSVNEQFF
NA | TRBJ1-2 | TRBV5-8 | NA | 14 | TGTGCCAGCAGCTTGACAGGGTTCCTCTATGGCTACACCTTC | CASSLTGFLYGYTF
NA | TRBJ2-7 | TRBV4-2 | once | 15 | TGTGCCAGCAGCCAGACGGAAGGCGCCCTGGGCGAGCAGTACTTC | CASSQTEGALGEQYF
TRBD2 | TRBJ2-1 | TRBV18 | few | 19 | TGTGCCAGCTCACCCCACGGACTAGCGGGTCCCCGTTCCTACAATGAGCAGTTCTTC | CASSPHGLAGPRSYNEQFF
NA | TRBJ1-4 | TRBV5-6 | once | 16 | TGTGCCAGCAGCTTGGAGCCGGGGACCGCTAATGAAAAACTGTTTTTT | CASSLEPGTANEKLFF
NA | TRBJ2-1 | TRBV7-2 | NA | 13 | TGTGCCAGCGGGGAGGCCTCTTACAATGAGCAGTTCTTC | CASGEASYNEQFF
TRBD1 | TRBJ1-1 | TRBV5-5 | NA | 16 | TGTGCCAGCAGCTTGTTTGTCGACAGGGGGCCGATTGAAGCTTTCTTT | CASSLFVDRGPIEAFF
TRBD2 | TRBJ2-1 | TRBV10-2 | NA | 15 | TGCGCCAGCAGCCCTAGCGGGAGGGCCTCTGGTGAGCAGTTCTTC | CASSPSGRASGEQFF
TRBD1 | TRBJ2-6 | TRBV10-1 | NA | 17 | TGCGCCAGCAGTCCGGGACAGGGGGCCGCCGGGGCCAACGTCCTGACTTTC | CASSPGQGAAGANVLTF
NA | TRBJ1-3 | TRBV30 | NA | 14 | TGTGCCTGGAGTGTGGGGGGAGTCGGAAACACCATATATTTT | CAWSVGGVGNTIYF
TRBD1 | TRBJ2-3 | TRBV30 | NA | 14 | TGTGCCTGGAACAGACAGGGGAGTGTGGATACGCAGTATTTT | CAWNRQGSVDTQYF
NA | TRBJ2-7 | TRBV28 | NA | 12 | TGTGCCAGCAGTTTGAAGACCTACGAGCAGTACTTC | CASSLKTYEQYF
NA | TRBJ1-3 | TRBV7-2 | NA | 14 | TGTGCCAGCAGCTTGACAGGCCAGGGAAACACCATATATTTT | CASSLTGQGNTIYF
TRBD2 | TRBJ2-7 | TRBV19 | NA | 13 | TGTGCCAGTAGTGTGGGACTAGCGGACGAGCAGTACTTC | CASSVGLADEQYF
NA | TRBJ1-4 | TRBV18 | NA | 15 | TGTGCCAGCTCACCACCGACAGGCCACAATGAAAAACTGTTTTTT | CASSPPTGHNEKLFF
NA | TRBJ1-1 | TRBV30 | NA | 12 | TGTGCCACACAGGGAGGGAACACTGAAGCTTTCTTT | CATQGGNTEAFF
TRBD2 | TRBJ2-1 | TRBV7-8 | NA | 17 | TGTGCCAGCAGCTTAGCGGTCGCACTAGCGGGAGACAATGAGCAGTTCTTC | CASSLAVALAGDNEQFF
NA | TRBJ2-2 | TRBV20-1 | NA | 11 | TGCAGTGCAGAGGGAATCGGGGAGCTGTTTTTT | CSAEGIGELFF
NA | TRBJ1-1 | TRBV30 | NA | 14 | TGTGCCTGGAGTGCTACACGGGGGGCCACTGAAGCTTTCTTT | CAWSATRGATEAFF
NA | TRBJ2-7 | TRBV11-2 | few | 14 | TGTGCCAGCAGCCCGCCGGACGCCTACTACGAGCAGTACTTC | CASSPPDAYYEQYF
NA | TRBJ2-3 | TRBV15 | NA | 15 | TGTGCCACCAGCCCCCGTAACCGAGGAGCGGATACGCAGTATTTT | CATSPRNRGADTQYF